The 30 T cell receptor beta chains below come from one sample, sequenced in a study of blood T cells in healthy people across ages. The authors ran a second PCR of 7 to 11 cycles using a sample-barcoded 5' primer and a J-beta primer mix. TCRdb redid the calling of the 5' RACE reads with MiXCR, one entry per CDR3 protein. The sample contains about 1.4 million distinct CDR3 sequences, approximately 63% of which appear only once. Material: blood. These receptors came from a man between 18 and 29 years old in good health.

The DNA of the CDR3 is TGTGCCAGCAGCCAGCTTGAAAAACTGTTTTTT. It encodes CASSQLEKLFF. The chain carries TRBV12-3 or TRBV12-4 and TRBJ1-4; D gene uncertain. The CDR3 contains 11 residues. The germline V and J ends were trimmed by 6 bases and 7 bases, with 6 bases remaining between them.

The rearrangement links TRBV3-1 to TRBJ2-3; TRBD1 matches 8 bases. V lost 0 bases, J lost 7 bases, and 6 bases stayed unmatched. This CDR3 has 15 residues. The germline V gene encodes CDR1 LGHDT and CDR2 YNNKEL (reference sequence). CDR3 amino acids: CASSQDRTGTHTQYF. CDR3 sequence (DNA): TGTGCCAGCAGCCAAGACCGGACAGGGACACATACGCAGTATTTT.

The chain employs TRBV9 and TRBJ1-6; tentative D call: TRBD1 (6 bases). This CDR3 has 16 amino acids. Germline-derived CDR1 and CDR2 are SGDLS and YYNGEE. The V end was cut by 2 bases, the J end by 5 bases, with 14 bases between. In nucleotides, the CDR3 is TGTGCCAGCAGCGTCACCGGGACACCGAATAATTCACCCCTCCACTTT. It specifies CASSVTGTPNNSPLHF.

V is TRBV3-1 and J is TRBJ2-6, with D possibly TRBD2 on 5 matching bases. Germline CDR1 and CDR2: LGHDT and YNNKEL (reference sequence). This CDR3 has 13 amino acids. The V gene lost 1 base and the J gene lost 8 bases, with 6 bases spanning the gap. The CDR3 spells CASSQVATNVLTF. For the CDR3, the DNA is TGTGCCAGCAGCCAAGTAGCGACCAACGTCCTGACTTTC.

The chain is built from TRBV10-3 and TRBJ2-7, with no clear D. CDR1 is ENHRY, CDR2 SYGVKD, per germline. Trimming left V 3 bases short and J 5 bases short, with 11 bases between. The CDR3 runs 13 residues. CDR3 loop: CAISDRLGDEQYF. CDR3 sequence (DNA): TGTGCCATCAGTGACCGTCTGGGCGACGAGCAGTACTTC.

The chain has TRBV7-6 and TRBJ2-7; D might be TRBD1 or TRBD2, each matching 5 bases. V lost 5 bases, J lost 1 base, and 15 bases lay in between. CDR3 size: 15 residues. In germline, CDR1 is SGHVS, CDR2 FNYEAQ. CDR3 nucleotides: TGTGCCAGCAGCCTCCGGGGCTCCGGTTCCTACGAGCAGTACTTC. Protein sequence: CASSLRGSGSYEQYF.

The J gene is TRBJ1-2, the V gene TRBV7-9; TRBD1 matches 7 bases. The length of the CDR3 is 11 residues. The V segment lost 6 bases and the J segment 10 bases; nucleotides outside the gene matches: 5. The germline gives CDR1 SEHNR, CDR2 FQNEAQ (reference sequence). The CDR3 sequence: CASSSGTAYTF. DNA for the CDR3: TGTGCCAGCAGTTCCGGGACAGCCTACACCTTC.

This clonotype came up a few times. V gene TRBV6-2 or TRBV6-3 combines with J gene TRBJ2-4; D possibly corresponds to TRBD1 (5 bases). CDR1 is MNHEY and CDR2 is SVGEGT in the germline V gene. Trimming shortened V by 7 bases and J by 8 bases, and 15 bases separated the two germline ends. The CDR3 has 13 amino acids. CDR3 sequence: CASIGRQGYIQYF. The CDR3 DNA reads TGTGCCAGCATTGGAAGGCAGGGCTACATTCAGTACTTC.

The CDR3 loop reads CASSSGSYQETQYF. CDR3 nucleotides: TGTGCCAGCAGCTCCGGAAGCTATCAAGAGACCCAGTACTTC. The rearrangement links TRBV13 to TRBJ2-5; D remains unclear. CDR3 length: 14 residues. Germline assignment: CDR1 PRHDT and CDR2 FYEKMQ (reference sequence). V lost 4 bases and J 2 bases, leaving 11 bases between the germline ends.

V gene TRBV15 combines with J gene TRBJ2-4; TRBD1 might be the D (5 bases). The CDR3 is 13 amino acids. Trimming removed 4 bases from V and 13 bases from J, with 17 bases in between. The germline gives CDR1 LNHNV, CDR2 YYDKDF (reference sequence). The CDR3 nucleotides read TGTGCCACCAGCACGCAGGGTTCGGATGAGCAGTACTTC. Amino acid sequence: CATSTQGSDEQYF.

This chain links TRBV9 with TRBJ1-1, with D unresolved. The CDR3 is made up of 13 amino acids. Trimming cost V 4 bases and J 4 bases, with 11 bases left between them. Germline loops: CDR1 SGDLS, CDR2 YYNGEE. The CDR3 DNA reads TGTGCCAGCAGCACTCACTCGGGCACTGAAGCTTTCTTT. This sequence encodes CASSTHSGTEAFF.

This clonotype occurred once. The V gene is TRBV5-5, the J gene TRBJ2-5; TRBD2 matches at 11 bases. CDR1 and CDR2 from the germline V gene are SGHKS and YYEKEE (reference sequence). V was clipped by 0 bases and J by 2 bases; unmatched bases: 6. The CDR3 runs 17 residues. This CDR3 is CASSLEGTSGPQETQYF. The CDR3 DNA sequence: TGTGCCAGCAGCTTGGAAGGGACTAGCGGACCACAAGAGACCCAGTACTTC.

This sequence joins TRBV7-2 and TRBJ2-5, with 13 bases matching TRBD2. Trimming removed 5 bases from V and 5 bases from J; junction bases left unmatched: 8. CDR3 size: 16 residues. Germline V gives CDR1 SGHTA, CDR2 FQGNSA. The CDR3 coding sequence is TGTGCCAGCAGCCGCCGACTAGCGGGGGGAAGTGAGACCCAGTACTTC. Its protein product is CASSRRLAGGSETQYF.

This clonotype was seen once. This chain uses TRBV20-1 with TRBJ2-6; D is ambiguous. V lost 1 base to trimming and J lost 5 bases, with 0 bases between them. CDR1 DFQATT and CDR2 SNEGSKA come from the germline V gene (reference sequence). The CDR3 loop spans 11 amino acids. CDR3 DNA sequence: TGCAGTGCTAGAGGGGCCAACGTCCTGACTTTC. Amino acid sequence: CSARGANVLTF.

The chain uses TRBV4-2 and TRBJ2-3, with 12 bases aligning to TRBD2. Losses at the gene ends were 5 bases for V and 2 bases for J; bases not matched to a gene: 5. Germline CDR1 LGHNA, CDR2 YNFKEQ. This CDR3 has 16 residues. The CDR3 bases are TGTGCCAGCAGCGCACGACTAGCGGGGGACACAGATACGCAGTATTTT. Translated, it gives CASSARLAGDTDTQYF.

The V gene is TRBV20-1, the J gene TRBJ1-6; D gene uncertain. V was clipped by 0 bases and J by 8 bases, with 17 bases between them. Germline CDR1 reads DFQATT; CDR2 reads SNEGSKA (reference sequence). CDR3 length equals 16 residues. The CDR3 here is CSARDSVSGLYSPLHF. Here the CDR3 DNA reads TGCAGTGCTAGAGATTCCGTTAGTGGCCTCTATTCACCCCTCCACTTT.

This chain joins TRBV27 and TRBJ1-2, with D possibly TRBD1 on 5 matching bases. The V end was cut by 5 bases, the J end by 0 bases, with 16 bases between. CDR3 length equals 16 residues. The germline V gene has CDR1 MNHEY and CDR2 SMNVEV (reference sequence). CDR3 residues: CASSPGRGGPNYGYTF. The CDR3 DNA sequence: TGTGCCAGCAGTCCGGGGCGCGGGGGTCCTAACTATGGCTACACCTTC.

J is TRBJ2-2 and V is TRBV6-5, with 7 bases fitting TRBD1. The V gene end was trimmed by 6 bases and the J gene end by 3 bases; junction bases not matched to a gene: 10. Germline lookup yields CDR1 MNHEY and CDR2 SVGAGI. This CDR3 spans 16 amino acids. CDR3 residues: CASSTSDRAYTGELFF. The CDR3 nucleotides are TGTGCCAGCAGCACATCCGACAGGGCTTACACCGGGGAGCTGTTTTTT.

V usage is TRBV27 and J usage is TRBJ2-1, with D possibly being TRBD1 (6 bases). Per germline, CDR1 MNHEY and CDR2 SMNVEV (reference sequence). The V end lost 4 bases, the J end lost 8 bases, and 21 bases lay between the germline ends. There are 16 residues in the CDR3. This CDR3 is CASSSTGLMTGDEQFF. The CDR3 nucleotides are TGTGCCAGCAGTTCAACAGGGCTGATGACGGGCGATGAGCAGTTCTTC.

V gene TRBV2 combines with J gene TRBJ2-1; possible D gene TRBD2, 6 bases. The CDR3 extends over 13 amino acids. With 3 bases removed from V and 8 bases from J, the gap between germline ends came to 11 bases. CDR1 is SNHLY, CDR2 FYNNEI, per germline. The CDR3 is CASSDRRGYEQFF. In nucleotides, the CDR3 is TGTGCCAGCAGTGATCGGAGGGGCTATGAGCAGTTCTTC. The complete variable domain, with remaining parts taken from reference TRBV2 and TRBJ2-1, reads EPEVTQTPSHQVTQMGQEVILRCVPISNHLYFYWYRQILGQKVEFLVSFYNNEISEKSEIFDDQFSVERPDGSNFTLKIRSTKLEDSAMYFCASSDRRGYEQFFGPGTRLTVL.

The chain is built from TRBV6-5 and TRBJ1-2; 11 nucleotides match TRBD1. Germline V CDR1 and CDR2: MNHEY, SVGAGI. V lost 10 bases to trimming and J lost 4 bases; unmatched junction nucleotides: 8. The CDR3 runs 14 residues. The CDR3 region is CATRGQGAIYGYTF. In DNA form, the CDR3 reads TGTGCCACCCGAGGACAGGGGGCTATCTATGGCTACACCTTC.

Concerning this clonotype: At one boundary the junction diverges from the germline segment, which might be a read error. The chain is built from TRBV9 and TRBJ2-5; TRBD1 is a possible D gene (5 bases). This CDR3 spans 14 amino acids. CDR1 and CDR2 from the germline V gene are SGDLS and YYNGEE. The CDR3 sequence is CAGSVGRAAETQYF. The CDR3, as DNA: TGTGCCGGCAGCGTAGGCAGGGCAGCGGAGACCCAGTACTTC.

The chain carries TRBV20-1 and TRBJ2-3, with TRBD2 identical over 7 bases. The CDR3 consists of 16 residues. The germline V gene has CDR1 DFQATT and CDR2 SNEGSKA (reference sequence). The junction had 9 bases not matched to a gene; V was cut back by 0 bases and J by 3 bases. CDR3 nucleotide sequence: TGCAGTGCTAGAGATTTGGGGCTAGCGGTGACAGATACGCAGTATTTT. Translation gives CSARDLGLAVTDTQYF.

V is TRBV25-1 and J is TRBJ2-3; D may be TRBD1 (6 bases). This CDR3 spans 14 amino acids. Germline CDR1 MGHDK, CDR2 SYGVNS. Trimming pared 3 bases from V and 4 bases from J, leaving 11 bases between. The chain's CDR3 is CASSEMGAADTQYF. The DNA of the CDR3 is TGTGCCAGCAGTGAGATGGGGGCAGCAGATACGCAGTATTTT.

A few counts support this clonotype. This chain connects TRBV6-1 to TRBJ1-2, with 7 bases lining up with TRBD1. Germline trimming cut 5 bases from V and 4 bases from J; bases unmatched to any gene: 10. CDR1 and CDR2 (germline): MNHNS, SASEGT. This CDR3 is built from 15 residues. This chain's CDR3 is CASSTGQEGGYGYTF. The CDR3 nucleotides are TGTGCCAGCAGTACCGGACAGGAAGGAGGCTATGGCTACACCTTC.

This sequence joins TRBV21-1 and TRBJ2-3; the table's D call TRBD1 went unverified against the DNA. TRBV21-1 is a pseudogene locus. This CDR3 has 14 amino acids. The CDR3 bases are TGTGCCAGCTCCAGACAGGGGATATCAGATACGCAGTATTTT. Translating it yields CASSRQGISDTQYF.

The chain has TRBV4-3 and TRBJ1-1; D is unresolved. CDR3 length: 11 amino acids. V was cut by 1 base and J by 10 bases, with 7 bases left in between. Germline V gene sequence: CDR1 LGHNA, CDR2 YSLEER. CDR3 region: CASSQGFGAFF. In DNA form, the CDR3 reads TGCGCCAGCAGCCAAGGTTTCGGAGCTTTCTTT.

The V call is TRBV10-3, the J call TRBJ2-7; D ambiguous. The CDR3 consists of 12 residues. The germline V gene has CDR1 ENHRY and CDR2 SYGVKD. V was clipped by 11 bases and J by 0 bases, with 11 bases between them. The CDR3 is CAFARNSYEQYF. The CDR3 DNA reads TGTGCCTTCGCCCGGAACTCCTACGAGCAGTACTTC.

This rearrangement joins TRBV4-2 to TRBJ2-7; D possibly matches TRBD1 or TRBD2 (5 bases each). This CDR3 contains 16 residues. CDR1 is LGHNA, CDR2 YNFKEQ, per germline. Trimming left V 0 bases short and J 0 bases short, with 12 bases between. The CDR3, as DNA: TGTGCCAGCAGCCAAGACGGGGTTCAGGGCTCCTACGAGCAGTACTTC. Protein product: CASSQDGVQGSYEQYF.

The table lists this clonotype with a few counts. The rearrangement links TRBV6-5 to TRBJ2-7; the match to TRBD1 covers 7 bases. V shed 1 base, J shed 2 bases, and the junction held 2 bases outside the gene matches. The germline CDR1 and CDR2 sequences are MNHEY and SVGAGI. The CDR3 has 14 amino acids. CDR3 amino acids: CASSYLGQTYEQYF. In nucleotides, the CDR3 is TGTGCCAGCAGTTACTTGGGACAGACCTACGAGCAGTACTTC.